These 16 T cell receptor beta chains were all obtained from the same sample, sequenced in a study of shared clonotypes between healthy human individuals. Some clones are missing from TCRdb's copy, which holds only in-frame ones; the method was immunoSEQ multiplex PCR. The sample lists over 850,000 clones, 75% to 80% occurring once. Sample: memory CD4+ T cells from PBMCs. Subset in this sample: CD45RA-negative fraction. The receptor set was obtained from a man younger than 30 in good health. Some clones in this sample may be carry-over from other donors' samples.

The chain links TRBV29-1 to TRBJ1-2; 9 bases are shared with TRBD1. CDR3 size: 14 residues. Trimming took 8 bases from V and 3 from J; bases not matched to a gene: 10. CDR1 SQVTM and CDR2 ANQGSEA come from the germline V gene. The CDR3, as DNA: TGCAGCTCATTGGGACAGGGAGTCGACTATGGCTACACCTTC. Translated: CSSLGQGVDYGYTF.

This clone was detected a few times. V usage is TRBV27 and J usage is TRBJ2-1; 8 bases are shared with TRBD2. Germline V gene data show CDR1 as MNHEY and CDR2 as SMNVEV (reference sequence). The CDR3 is 14 residues long. The V gene end was trimmed by 6 bases and the J gene end by 5 bases; junction bases not matched to a gene: 6. This chain's CDR3 is CASSQLADNNEQFF. The CDR3 nucleotides read TGTGCCAGCAGCCAACTAGCGGATAACAATGAGCAGTTCTTC.

This clone was seen a handful of times. The chain combines TRBV9 with TRBJ1-1; D might be TRBD1 (6 bases). Trimming took off 0 bases at V and 0 bases at J, with 18 bases between the two ends. CDR1 and CDR2 (germline): SGDLS, YYNGEE. The CDR3 covers 18 residues. The CDR3 DNA sequence: TGTGCCAGCAGCGTAGGGGGGGGCCCCCTTATCATGAACACTGAAGCTTTCTTT. The encoded protein is CASSVGGGPLIMNTEAFF.

Here the CDR3 reads CASSRAGAAGEQYF. The DNA of the CDR3 is TGTGCCAGCAGTCGAGCGGGAGCAGCCGGCGAGCAGTACTTC. The chain recombines TRBV5-6 with TRBJ2-7; TRBD2 agrees at 8 bases. Germline CDR1 and CDR2: SGHDT and YYEEEE. The CDR3 has 14 amino acids. Trimming removed 5 bases from V and 6 bases from J; junction bases left unmatched: 10.

This rearrangement joins TRBV30 to TRBJ1-1, with 7 bases identical to TRBD1. The length of the CDR3 is 13 residues. Looked up from germline, CDR1 is GTSNPN and CDR2 is SVGIG (reference sequence). The CDR3 loop reads CVAGPGGNTEAFF. As DNA, the CDR3 is TGTGTCGCCGGGCCAGGGGGAAACACTGAAGCTTTCTTT.

This chain links TRBV19 with TRBJ2-3, with unresolved D. Trimming took 10 bases from V and 2 from J, leaving 19 bases between them. The germline CDR1 and CDR2 sequences are LNHDA and SQIVND (reference sequence). The CDR3 covers 15 residues. CDR3 residues: CATSAGSPNTDTQYF. CDR3 in DNA: TGTGCCACCTCGGCCGGGTCCCCGAACACAGATACGCAGTATTTT. The variable domain in full, with the rest retrieved from reference TRBV19 and TRBJ2-3, is DGGITQSPKYLFRKEGQNVTLSCEQNLNHDAMYWYRQDPGQGLRLIYYSQIVNDFQKGDIAEGYSVSREKKESFPLTVTSAQKNPTAFYLCATSAGSPNTDTQYFGPGTRLTVL.

This clone has a handful of counts. The V gene is TRBV7-9, the J gene TRBJ2-7; TRBD1 might be the D (5 bases). This CDR3 region has 17 residues. V dropped 5 bases and J dropped 6 bases, with 26 bases sitting between them. Germline CDR1 is SEHNR and CDR2 is FQNEAQ (reference sequence). CDR3 residues: CASSDRSLGPLRSEQYF. The CDR3 coding sequence is TGTGCCAGCAGCGACCGAAGCTTGGGGCCACTACGGAGCGAGCAGTACTTC.

Regarding this clone: The sample contains more than one DNA sequence encoding this CDR3. The chain links TRBV28 to TRBJ2-1, with 7 bases matching TRBD2. The CDR3 extends over 15 amino acids. V dropped 5 bases and J dropped 0; count of bases not matched to a gene: 4. Germline V gene lookup returns CDR1 MDHEN and CDR2 SYDVKM. DNA for the CDR3: TGTGCCAGCAGTCTACTAGCGAGCTCCTACAATGAGCAGTTCTTC. Residues: CASSLLASSYNEQFF.

This clone came up many times. The chain couples TRBV7-2 to TRBJ2-5, with 10 bases fitting TRBD1. The CDR3 sequence is 16 residues long. CDR1 and CDR2 (germline): SGHTA, FQGNSA. Trimming at V came to 4 bases and at J to 2 bases, leaving 7 bases not matched to a gene. The CDR3 region has the DNA TGTGCCAGCAGCTCGACAGGGGGCATGGGGCAAGAGACCCAGTACTTC. Translated, it gives CASSSTGGMGQETQYF.

This chain uses TRBV5-1 with TRBJ1-4, with D maybe TRBD1 (5 bases). Germline CDR1 is SGHRS and CDR2 is YFSETQ. The CDR3 extends over 15 amino acids. The V end lost 1 base, the J end lost 8 bases, and 15 bases lay between the germline ends. The CDR3 sequence is CASSLNQGLGEKLFF. Written as DNA, the CDR3 is TGCGCCAGCAGCTTGAATCAGGGTTTAGGGGAAAAACTGTTTTTT.

V is TRBV29-1 and J is TRBJ2-5; possibly TRBD1 or TRBD2 for D (5 bases each). The CDR3 has 12 amino acids. Germline lookup yields CDR1 SQVTM and CDR2 ANQGSEA. Trimming removed 4 bases at V and 0 bases at J, with 6 bases between. The CDR3 protein is CSVGGNQETQYF. In DNA, the CDR3 is TGCAGCGTTGGGGGGAACCAAGAGACCCAGTACTTC. Complete variable domain (other parts from reference TRBV29-1 and TRBJ2-5): SAVISQKPSRDICQRGTSLTIQCQVDSQVTMMFWYRQQPGQSLTLIATANQGSEATYESGFVIDKFPISRPNLTFSTLTVSNMSPEDSSIYLCSVGGNQETQYFGPGTRLLVL.

The V call is TRBV7-8, the J call TRBJ2-1; D unresolved. Germline values: CDR1 SGHVS, CDR2 FQNEAQ. V shed 3 bases and J shed 8 bases, with 8 bases lying between them. The CDR3 sequence is 12 residues long. The CDR3 loop is CASSFFGYEQFF. The CDR3 bases are TGTGCCAGCAGCTTTTTTGGGTATGAGCAGTTCTTC.

This clone has just a few counts. The chain combines TRBV28 with TRBJ2-7; possibly TRBD2 for D (5 bases). The V gene lost 3 bases and the J gene lost 1 base, with 13 bases spanning the gap. Germline CDR1 reads MDHEN; CDR2 reads SYDVKM. The CDR3 extends over 15 amino acids. The CDR3 DNA sequence: TGTGCCAGCAGTTTTGGCAGGAGGAGTTCCTACGAGCAGTACTTC. This codes for CASSFGRRSSYEQYF.

The chain joins TRBV25-1 to TRBJ2-7, with D perhaps assigned TRBD1 or TRBD2 (5 bases each). Germline loops: CDR1 MGHDK, CDR2 SYGVNS. This CDR3 is 15 amino acids long. Trimming removed 1 base from V and 6 bases from J, with 16 bases in between. The CDR3, as DNA: TGTGCCAGCAGTGAATGGGGGATAGGGGTTGGCGAGCAGTACTTC. It specifies CASSEWGIGVGEQYF.

About this clone itself: Other DNA sequences of this sample code for an identical CDR3. The chain links TRBV5-1 to TRBJ2-7; 9 bases align to TRBD2. The CDR3 length is 14 residues. The V and J ends lost 1 base and 6 bases, in that order; junction bases with no gene match: 5. Germline CDR1 and CDR2: SGHRS and YFSETQ. The CDR3 DNA sequence: TGCGCCAGCAGCTTGCCTAGCGGGATTGGCGAGCAGTACTTC. This gives the protein CASSLPSGIGEQYF. Using reference TRBV5-1 and TRBJ2-7 for the parts outside the CDR3, the full variable domain is KAGVTQTPRYLIKTRGQQVTLSCSPISGHRSVSWYQQTPGQGLQFLFEYFSETQRNKGNFPGRFSGRQFSNSRSEMNVSTLELGDSALYLCASSLPSGIGEQYFGPGTRLTVT.

The rearrangement links TRBV28 to TRBJ1-1, with 8 bases matching TRBD1. CDR1 and CDR2 (germline): MDHEN, SYDVKM. V shed 6 bases, J shed 10 bases, and the junction held 10 bases outside the gene matches. The CDR3 is 13 amino acids. DNA of the CDR3: TGTGCCAGCAGCCTTCGTGACAGGGGTGGAGCTTTCTTT. As protein: CASSLRDRGGAFF.